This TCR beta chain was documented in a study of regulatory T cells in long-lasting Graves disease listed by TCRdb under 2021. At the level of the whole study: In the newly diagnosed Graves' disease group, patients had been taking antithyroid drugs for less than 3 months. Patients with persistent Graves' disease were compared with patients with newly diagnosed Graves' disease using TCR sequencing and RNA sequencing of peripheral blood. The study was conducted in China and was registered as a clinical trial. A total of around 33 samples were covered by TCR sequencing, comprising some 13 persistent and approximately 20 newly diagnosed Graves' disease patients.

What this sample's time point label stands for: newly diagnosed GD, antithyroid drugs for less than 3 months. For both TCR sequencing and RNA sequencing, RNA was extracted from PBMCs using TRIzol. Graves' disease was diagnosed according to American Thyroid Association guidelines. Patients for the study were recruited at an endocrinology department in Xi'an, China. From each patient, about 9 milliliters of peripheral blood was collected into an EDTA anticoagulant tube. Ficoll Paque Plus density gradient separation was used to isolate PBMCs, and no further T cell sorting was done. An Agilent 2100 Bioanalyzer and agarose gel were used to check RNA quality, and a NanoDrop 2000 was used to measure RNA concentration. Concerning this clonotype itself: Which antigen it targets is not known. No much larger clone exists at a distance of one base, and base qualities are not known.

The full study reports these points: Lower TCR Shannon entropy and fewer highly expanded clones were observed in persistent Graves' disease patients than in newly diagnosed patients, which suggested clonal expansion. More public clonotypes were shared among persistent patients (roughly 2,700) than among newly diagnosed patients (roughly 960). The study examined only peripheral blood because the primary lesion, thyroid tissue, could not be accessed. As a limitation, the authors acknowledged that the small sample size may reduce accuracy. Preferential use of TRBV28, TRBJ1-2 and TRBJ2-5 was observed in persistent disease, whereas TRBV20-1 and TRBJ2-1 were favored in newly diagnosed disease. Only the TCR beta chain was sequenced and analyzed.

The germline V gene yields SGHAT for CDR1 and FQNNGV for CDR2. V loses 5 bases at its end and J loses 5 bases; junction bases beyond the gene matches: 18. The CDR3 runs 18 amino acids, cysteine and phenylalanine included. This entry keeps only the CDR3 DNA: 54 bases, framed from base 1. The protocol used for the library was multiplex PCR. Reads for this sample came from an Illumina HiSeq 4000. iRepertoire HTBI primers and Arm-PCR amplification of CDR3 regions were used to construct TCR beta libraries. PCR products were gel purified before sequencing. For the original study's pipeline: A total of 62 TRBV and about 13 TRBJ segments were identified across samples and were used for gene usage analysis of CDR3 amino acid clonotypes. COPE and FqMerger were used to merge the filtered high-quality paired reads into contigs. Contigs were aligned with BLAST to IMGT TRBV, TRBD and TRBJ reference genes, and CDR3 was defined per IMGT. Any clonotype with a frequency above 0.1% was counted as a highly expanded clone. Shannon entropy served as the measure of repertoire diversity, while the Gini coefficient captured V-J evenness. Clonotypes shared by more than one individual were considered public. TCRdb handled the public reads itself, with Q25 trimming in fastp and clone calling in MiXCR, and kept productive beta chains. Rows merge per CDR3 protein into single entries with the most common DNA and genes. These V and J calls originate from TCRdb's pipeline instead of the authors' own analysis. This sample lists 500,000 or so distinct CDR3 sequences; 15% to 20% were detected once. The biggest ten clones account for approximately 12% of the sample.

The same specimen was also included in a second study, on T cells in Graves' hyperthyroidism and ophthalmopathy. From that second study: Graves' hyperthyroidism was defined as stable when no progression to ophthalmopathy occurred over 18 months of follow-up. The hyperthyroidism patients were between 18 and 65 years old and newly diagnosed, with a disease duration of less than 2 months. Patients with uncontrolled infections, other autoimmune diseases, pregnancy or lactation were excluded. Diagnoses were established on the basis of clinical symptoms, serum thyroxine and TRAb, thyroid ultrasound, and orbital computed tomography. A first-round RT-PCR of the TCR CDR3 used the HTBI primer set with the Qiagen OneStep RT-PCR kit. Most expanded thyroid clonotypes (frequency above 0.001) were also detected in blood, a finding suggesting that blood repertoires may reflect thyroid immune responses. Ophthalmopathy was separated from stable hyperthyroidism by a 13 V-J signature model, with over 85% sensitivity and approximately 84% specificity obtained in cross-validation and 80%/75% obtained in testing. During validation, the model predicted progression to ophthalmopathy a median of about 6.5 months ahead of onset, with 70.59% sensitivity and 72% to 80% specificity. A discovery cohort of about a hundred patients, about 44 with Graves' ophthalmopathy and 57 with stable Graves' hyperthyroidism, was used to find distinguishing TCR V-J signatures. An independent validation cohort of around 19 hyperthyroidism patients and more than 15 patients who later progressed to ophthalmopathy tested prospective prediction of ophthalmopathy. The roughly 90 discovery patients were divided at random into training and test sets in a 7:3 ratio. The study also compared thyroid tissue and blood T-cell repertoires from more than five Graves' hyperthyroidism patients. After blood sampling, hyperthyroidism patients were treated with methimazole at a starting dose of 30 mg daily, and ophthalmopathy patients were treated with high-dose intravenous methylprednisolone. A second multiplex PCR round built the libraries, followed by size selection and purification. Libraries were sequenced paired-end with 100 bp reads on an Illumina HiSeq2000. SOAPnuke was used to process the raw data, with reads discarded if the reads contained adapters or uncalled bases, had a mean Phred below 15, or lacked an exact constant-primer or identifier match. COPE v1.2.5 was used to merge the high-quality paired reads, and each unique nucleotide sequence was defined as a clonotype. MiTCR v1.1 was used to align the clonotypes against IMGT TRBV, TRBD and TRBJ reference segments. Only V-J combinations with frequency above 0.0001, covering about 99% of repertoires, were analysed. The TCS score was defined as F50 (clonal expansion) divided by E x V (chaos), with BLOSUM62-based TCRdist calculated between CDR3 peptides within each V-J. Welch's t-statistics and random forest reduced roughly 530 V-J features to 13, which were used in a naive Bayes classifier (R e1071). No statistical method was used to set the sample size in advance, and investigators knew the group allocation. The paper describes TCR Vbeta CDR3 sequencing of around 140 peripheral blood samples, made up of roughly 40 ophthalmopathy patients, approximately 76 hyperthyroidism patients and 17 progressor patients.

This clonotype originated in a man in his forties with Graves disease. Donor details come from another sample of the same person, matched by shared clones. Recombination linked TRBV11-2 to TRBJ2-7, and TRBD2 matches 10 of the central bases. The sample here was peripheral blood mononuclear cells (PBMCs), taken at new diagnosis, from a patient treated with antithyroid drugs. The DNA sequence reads TGTGCCAGCAGCAGCCGCCCTAGCGGGAGTTTCCAGGTCCACGAGCAGTACTTC. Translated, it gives CASSSRPSGSFQVHEQYF.